This T cell receptor (beta chain) was recovered during a study of CD8 T cells in Susac syndrome. Overall study: Within the sequenced group of Susac syndrome patients, over 5 showed active disease and eight were in remission. Patients with Susac syndrome were therapy-naive, taking corticosteroids, with some also receiving intravenous immunoglobulin, or taking intravenous immunoglobulin alone at the time their blood was drawn.

Random hexamers were used to reverse transcribe 0.5 to 1 ug of RNA. It was immunoSEQ multiplex PCR that amplified TCR beta CDR3 across 54 Vbeta and 13 Jbeta. Each CDR3 protein is one row after TCRdb ran MiXCR on the immunoSEQ multiplex PCR reads. This table has 200,000 or so distinct CDR3 sequences, just under 95% appearing once. The study sequenced TCR beta in blood CD8+ and CD4+ T cells. This CDR3 spans 12 amino acids. From germline, CDR1 is SGHRS and CDR2 YFSETQ. V lost 1 base, J lost 10 bases, and 9 bases lay in between. This TCR came from a human donor with Susac syndrome. Sequencing was carried out using CD8+ T cells from PBMCs. The chain combines TRBV5-1 with TRBJ2-1; D unresolved. CDR3 region: CASSLFWPEQFF. The DNA for the CDR3 is TGCGCCAGCAGCTTGTTTTGGCCGGAGCAGTTCTTC.